The source of this T cell receptor beta chain is a study of PD-1 blockade in classical Hodgkin lymphoma. Findings of the study overall: Reports indicated that newly diagnosed patients had lower baseline TCR diversity than healthy donors did. The authors have not defined what causes the repertoire differences, possibly disease activity or prior therapy.

Germline CDR1 and CDR2: GTSNPN and SVGIG (reference sequence). The V end lost 2 bases, the J end lost 4 bases, and 11 bases lay between the germline ends. The CDR3 extends over 13 amino acids. In regard to this clone: Its matching antigen is unknown.

Generated by immunoSEQ multiplex PCR, the TCRdb table keeps only in-frame clones and is missing some. The sample lists roughly 92,000 clones, about nine tenths occurring once. All patients experienced relapse after autologous stem cell transplantation, and brentuximab vedotin exposure was variable. Sequenced here: peripheral blood mononuclear cells (PBMCs), sampled at baseline. This sequence joins TRBV30 and TRBJ1-2; D not certain. This sequence originates from a human donor with classical Hodgkin lymphoma. CDR3 protein: CAWSRESRYGYTF. The CDR3 region has the DNA TGTGCCTGGAGTCGGGAGTCCCGCTATGGCTACACCTTC.